This entry concerns a single T cell receptor beta chain. This entry comes from a study of blood T cell repertoires in COVID-19. Study at large: Specimens from acute and convalescent COVID-19 originated in the United States, Italy and Spain.

The CDR3 has 21 residues. The V and J ends lost 1 base and 4 bases, in that order; junction bases with no gene match: 24. Germline-derived CDR1 and CDR2 are MNHEY and SMNVEV (reference sequence). Assay: immunoSEQ multiplex PCR; the TCRdb copy retains only in-frame clones and omits some. The sample holds over 85,000 clones, 80% to 90% seen once. The chain recombines TRBV27 with TRBJ2-5; 7 bases map to TRBD2. The receptor was derived from a human donor in a cohort sampled during active COVID-19. The sample was peripheral blood. The CDR3 region has the DNA TGTGCCAGCAGTTTATATTGGGGCGGGAGTGCGATGGGGGGGGATGGAGAGACCCAGTACTTC. Its protein is CASSLYWGGSAMGGDGETQYF.